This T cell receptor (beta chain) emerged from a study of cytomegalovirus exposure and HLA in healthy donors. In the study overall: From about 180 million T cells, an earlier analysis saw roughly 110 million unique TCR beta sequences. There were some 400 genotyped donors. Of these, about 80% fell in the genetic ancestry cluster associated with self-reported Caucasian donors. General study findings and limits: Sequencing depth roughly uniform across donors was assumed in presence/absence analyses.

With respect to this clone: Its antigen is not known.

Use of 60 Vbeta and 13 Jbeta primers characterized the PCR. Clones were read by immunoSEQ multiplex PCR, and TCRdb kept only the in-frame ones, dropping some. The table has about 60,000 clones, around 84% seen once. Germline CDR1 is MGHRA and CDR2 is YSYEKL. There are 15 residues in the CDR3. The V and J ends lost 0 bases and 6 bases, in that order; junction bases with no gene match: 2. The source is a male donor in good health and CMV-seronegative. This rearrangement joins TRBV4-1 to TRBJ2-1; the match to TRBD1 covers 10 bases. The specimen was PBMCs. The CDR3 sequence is CASSQEGTGVNEQFF. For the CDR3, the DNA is TGCGCCAGCAGCCAAGAAGGGACAGGGGTCAATGAGCAGTTCTTC.